The 10 T cell receptor beta chains below all came from one sample that was sequenced in a study of shared T cell receptors in the human thymus. Here immunoSEQ multiplex PCR was the method, and the copy in TCRdb shows in-frame clones only, minus some. In the table there are approximately 490,000 clones, around 82% of which are singletons. This same sample was also taken into another study, of human thymus T cells.

Sequencing was done on a sample of thymocytes. The receptors derive from a boy younger than two with a congenital heart defect.

This rearrangement joins TRBV19 to TRBJ2-7, with 10 nucleotides matching TRBD2. V lost 6 bases, J lost 4 bases, and 9 bases stayed unmatched. CDR1 and CDR2 from the germline V gene are LNHDA and SQIVND (reference sequence). This CDR3 region has 15 residues. CDR3 protein: CASRWRAGGPYEQYF. In nucleotides, the CDR3 is TGTGCCAGTAGGTGGAGAGCGGGAGGGCCTTACGAGCAGTACTTC.

The chain carries TRBV13 and TRBJ2-2, with 10 bases matching TRBD2. The CDR3 is made up of 16 amino acids. In germline, CDR1 is PRHDT, CDR2 FYEKMQ (reference sequence). With V trimmed by 3 bases and J by 9 bases, 10 bases remained unmatched. The CDR3 nucleotides are TGTGCCAGCAGCTTCACCCAGCGGGAGGGCCGCCGGGAGCTGTTTTTT. Its protein is CASSFTQREGRRELFF.

This chain uses TRBV10-3 with TRBJ2-2; D unclear. The CDR3 is 11 amino acids. From germline, CDR1 is ENHRY and CDR2 SYGVKD. Trimming pared 5 bases from V and 5 bases from J, leaving 3 bases between. CDR3 amino acids: CAISLTGELFF. CDR3 DNA: TGTGCCATCAGTTTAACCGGGGAGCTGTTTTTT.

The rearrangement joins TRBV19 to TRBJ1-3; D gene uncertain. Germline V gene sequence: CDR1 LNHDA, CDR2 SQIVND (reference sequence). V was cut by 7 bases and J by 5 bases, with 12 bases left in between. CDR3 length: 13 amino acids. CDR3 DNA: TGTGCCAGTACAAGTCGCAGGAGAAACACCATATATTTT. This gives the protein CASTSRRRNTIYF.

This chain links TRBV7-9 with TRBJ2-2, with 9 bases identical to TRBD2. Germline loops: CDR1 SEHNR, CDR2 FQNEAQ (reference sequence). The V gene end was trimmed by 5 bases and the J gene end by 2 bases; junction bases not matched to a gene: 3. The CDR3 has 15 residues. CDR3 in DNA: TGTGCCAGCAGCCGGACTAGCGAAAACACCGGGGAGCTGTTTTTT. It specifies CASSRTSENTGELFF.

The rearrangement links TRBV25-1 to TRBJ1-2; 8 bases are a match to TRBD1. V dropped 2 bases and J dropped 2; count of bases not matched to a gene: 10. This CDR3 comprises 17 residues. Germline CDR1 and CDR2: MGHDK and SYGVNS. Here the CDR3 reads CASSEGRGREGNYGYTF. The CDR3 nucleotides read TGTGCCAGCAGTGAAGGCAGGGGGCGGGAGGGGAACTATGGCTACACCTTC.

The CDR3 protein is CASKGQRANYGYTF. The DNA of the CDR3 is TGTGCCAGCAAAGGACAGAGAGCTAACTATGGCTACACCTTC. The chain joins TRBV6-1 to TRBJ1-2; possibly TRBD1 for D (6 bases). Germline CDR1 reads MNHNS; CDR2 reads SASEGT. The CDR3 is made up of 14 amino acids. V lost 7 bases and J 0 bases, leaving 12 bases between the germline ends.

The rearrangement joins TRBV4-1 to TRBJ1-1, with a possible D match to TRBD1 (6 bases). The CDR3 contains 16 residues. Germline V gene lookup returns CDR1 MGHRA and CDR2 YSYEKL. The V gene lost 3 bases and the J gene lost 1 base, with 15 bases spanning the gap. This CDR3 is CASSQDEGHQNTEAFF. The CDR3 region has the DNA TGCGCCAGCAGCCAGGATGAGGGACACCAGAACACTGAAGCTTTCTTT.

The chain carries TRBV6-5 and TRBJ2-2; 9 bases agree with TRBD1. The CDR3 covers 15 residues. V dropped 7 bases and J dropped 5; count of bases not matched to a gene: 8. Per germline, CDR1 MNHEY and CDR2 SVGAGI. The DNA of the CDR3 is TGTGCCAGCACCCACCGGACAGGGGATACCGGGGAGCTGTTTTTT. The encoded protein is CASTHRTGDTGELFF.

This clone was observed a handful of times. V is TRBV4-3 and J is TRBJ2-2, with 9 bases that match TRBD1. CDR1 and CDR2 from the germline V gene are LGHNA and YSLEER. This CDR3 is built from 15 residues. V shed 1 base, J shed 3 bases, and the junction held 0 bases outside the gene matches. The CDR3: CASSQGDRDTGELFF. DNA for the CDR3: TGCGCCAGCAGCCAAGGGGACAGGGACACCGGGGAGCTGTTTTTT.